This entry lists 16 T cell receptor beta chains sequenced from one sample in a study of PD-L1 blockade in urothelial cancer. The protocol was immunoSEQ multiplex PCR, while the TCRdb copy is restricted to in-frame clones and leaves out a portion. The table shows some 120,000 clones, with more than 75% occurring only once. Time point specified: peripheral blood 6 weeks after treatment start. The source was PBMCs, collected around atezolizumab (anti-PD-L1) treatment. The receptors come from a man aged 50-60 years with urothelial cancer.

The chain is built from TRBV28 and TRBJ2-3; TRBD2 agrees at 13 bases. The CDR3 consists of 16 residues. Germline values: CDR1 MDHEN, CDR2 SYDVKM. The ends lost 5 bases at V and 1 base at J; junction bases unmatched: 3. The CDR3 DNA is TGTGCCAGCAGTACAACTAGCGGGAGGGGCACAGATACGCAGTATTTT. Translation gives CASSTTSGRGTDTQYF. Complete variable domain (other parts from reference TRBV28 and TRBJ2-3): DVKVTQSSRYLVKRTGEKVFLECVQDMDHENMFWYRQDPGLGLRLIYFSYDVKMKEKGDIPEGYSVSREKKERFSLILESASTNQTSMYLCASSTTSGRGTDTQYFGPGTRLTVL.

The chain employs TRBV28 and TRBJ1-1; D is perhaps TRBD1 (6 bases). Per germline, CDR1 MDHEN and CDR2 SYDVKM. The V end lost 6 bases, the J end lost 5 bases, and 19 bases lay between the germline ends. There are 15 residues in the CDR3. The CDR3 is CASRAHQQGGTEAFF. The CDR3 nucleotides read TGTGCCAGCAGGGCCCACCAACAGGGAGGGACTGAAGCTTTCTTT.

The genes are TRBV10-3 and TRBJ1-2; 7 positions match TRBD1. The V gene's germline CDR1 is ENHRY and CDR2 SYGVKD. V was pared by 0 bases and J by 8 bases, with 9 bases of the junction left unmatched. The CDR3 loop spans 15 amino acids. This chain's CDR3 is CAISESGQGVEGYTF. The CDR3 DNA sequence: TGTGCCATCAGTGAGTCGGGCCAGGGGGTAGAGGGCTACACCTTC.

Worth noting for this clone: This may arise from a read error, as a much more abundant clone is one base away. The J gene is TRBJ2-7, the V gene TRBV27, with D perhaps TRBD1 (6 bases). The CDR3 length is 17 residues. Germline V gene data show CDR1 as MNHEY and CDR2 as SMNVEV (reference sequence). The CDR3 spells CANSFRLVPKGAYEQYF. CDR3 coding DNA: TGTGCCAACAGTTTTCGTCTGGTACCGAAGGGGGCCTACGAGCAGTACTTC.

This sequence joins TRBV11-2 and TRBJ2-5; tentative D call: TRBD1 (5 bases). Trimming removed 4 bases at V and 8 bases at J, with 8 bases between. The germline gives CDR1 SGHAT, CDR2 FQNNGV. This CDR3 has 11 amino acids. This chain's CDR3 is CASSSQGTQYF. The CDR3 DNA reads as TGTGCCAGCAGCTCTCAGGGTACCCAGTACTTC.

The chain employs TRBV15 and TRBJ2-7, with 9 bases matching TRBD1. This CDR3 is 14 amino acids long. Trimming at V came to 2 bases and at J to 7 bases, leaving 6 bases not matched to a gene. Germline V gene sequence: CDR1 LNHNV, CDR2 YYDKDF (reference sequence). This CDR3 is CATSRRDRVREQYF. CDR3 DNA: TGTGCCACCAGCAGACGGGACAGGGTTAGGGAGCAGTACTTC.

This clone was counted between two and nine times. The chain joins TRBV2 to TRBJ2-1, with 7 bases lining up with TRBD1. The CDR3 runs 14 residues. J was trimmed by 6 bases and V by 6 bases; bases with no gene match: 8. The germline V gene has CDR1 SNHLY and CDR2 FYNNEI. CDR3 amino acids: CASRDRTGVNEQFF. In DNA form, the CDR3 reads TGTGCCAGCAGGGATCGGACAGGAGTCAATGAGCAGTTCTTC.

The rearrangement links TRBV10-3 to TRBJ2-3; D is uncertain. This CDR3 has 12 residues. Trimming left V 11 bases short and J 7 bases short, with 16 bases between. Germline lookup yields CDR1 ENHRY and CDR2 SYGVKD. The CDR3 region has the DNA TGTGCCGCCGGCGGAAACCAGAATACGCAGTATTTT. It codes for CAAGGNQNTQYF.

J is TRBJ1-2 and V is TRBV7-9; TRBD1 is a possible D gene (6 bases). The CDR3 consists of 13 residues. From germline, CDR1 is SEHNR and CDR2 FQNEAQ (reference sequence). Trimming shortened V by 7 bases and J by 7 bases, and 16 bases separated the two germline ends. CDR3 region: CASKEGGRFGYTF. CDR3 coding DNA: TGTGCCAGCAAAGAGGGGGGGCGGTTTGGCTACACCTTC.

The chain carries TRBV4-1 and TRBJ2-7; TRBD1 agrees at 9 bases. V trimming: 3 bases; J trimming: 3 bases; junction bases outside the gene matches: 3. Germline assignment: CDR1 MGHRA and CDR2 YSYEKL. This CDR3 comprises 14 residues. CDR3 nucleotide sequence: TGCGCCAGCAGCCAGGGACAGGGCCACTACGAGCAGTACTTC. It is translated as CASSQGQGHYEQYF.

The chain uses TRBV11-1 and TRBJ2-2; D gene ambiguous. Germline values: CDR1 SGHAT, CDR2 FQDESV (reference sequence). The CDR3 runs 13 residues. V gave up 5 bases and J gave up 4 bases, with 8 bases separating them. The CDR3 DNA reads TGTGCCAGCAGCCCACAGCTCACCGGGGAGCTGTTTTTT. This sequence encodes CASSPQLTGELFF.

V and J are TRBV7-9 and TRBJ1-3; a possible D gene is TRBD1 (5 bases). The CDR3 spans 14 residues. Germline-derived CDR1 and CDR2 are SEHNR and FQNEAQ (reference sequence). Deletions cut 5 bases from V and 0 bases from J, with 8 bases between. CDR3 sequence (DNA): TGTGCCAGCAGCCTGACAGACTCTGGAAACACCATATATTTT. It codes for CASSLTDSGNTIYF. Complete variable domain (other parts from reference TRBV7-9 and TRBJ1-3): DTGVSQNPRHKITKRGQNVTFRCDPISEHNRLYWYRQTLGQGPEFLTYFQNEAQLEKSRLLSDRFSAERPKGSFSTLEIQRTEQGDSAMYLCASSLTDSGNTIYFGEGSWLTVV.

V usage is TRBV25-1 and J usage is TRBJ1-3; D possibly corresponds to TRBD1 (5 bases). The germline CDR1 and CDR2 sequences are MGHDK and SYGVNS. Deletions cut 1 base from V and 0 bases from J, with 7 bases between. The CDR3 is made up of 15 amino acids. For the CDR3, the DNA is TGTGCCAGCAGTGAATCCGGGGGCTCTGGAAACACCATATATTTT. This sequence encodes CASSESGGSGNTIYF. Supplemented by reference TRBV25-1 and TRBJ1-3, the full variable domain reads EADIYQTPRYLVIGTGKKITLECSQTMGHDKMYWYQQDPGMELHLIHYSYGVNSTEKGDLSSESTVSRIRTEHFPLTLESARPSHTSQYLCASSESGGSGNTIYFGEGSWLTVV.

The chain employs TRBV6-5 and TRBJ1-1; 11 bases map to TRBD1. Unmatched junction bases numbered 3, after V lost 2 bases and J lost 4 bases. The CDR3 is 15 residues long. Per the germline V gene, CDR1 is MNHEY and CDR2 is SVGAGI. CDR3 loop: CASSYGGTGGTEAFF. CDR3 in DNA: TGTGCCAGCAGTTACGGTGGGACAGGGGGCACTGAAGCTTTCTTT.

J is TRBJ2-2 and V is TRBV18, with 8 bases aligning to TRBD2. The CDR3 is 17 amino acids. Germline-derived CDR1 and CDR2 are KGHSH and LQKENI. Germline trimming cut 2 bases from V and 6 bases from J; bases unmatched to any gene: 11. CDR3 in amino acids: CASSPTTGSGKPGELFF. The CDR3, as DNA: TGTGCCAGCTCACCAACCACGGGTAGCGGGAAACCCGGGGAGCTGTTTTTT.

This chain links TRBV15 with TRBJ2-5, with 7 positions matching TRBD2. The CDR3 runs 17 residues. The trim removed 0 bases at V and 1 base at J, leaving 8 bases unmatched. Germline loops: CDR1 LNHNV, CDR2 YYDKDF (reference sequence). CDR3 region: CATSRDVGGATQETQYF. CDR3 coding DNA: TGTGCCACCAGCAGAGATGTGGGAGGGGCCACCCAAGAGACCCAGTACTTC.